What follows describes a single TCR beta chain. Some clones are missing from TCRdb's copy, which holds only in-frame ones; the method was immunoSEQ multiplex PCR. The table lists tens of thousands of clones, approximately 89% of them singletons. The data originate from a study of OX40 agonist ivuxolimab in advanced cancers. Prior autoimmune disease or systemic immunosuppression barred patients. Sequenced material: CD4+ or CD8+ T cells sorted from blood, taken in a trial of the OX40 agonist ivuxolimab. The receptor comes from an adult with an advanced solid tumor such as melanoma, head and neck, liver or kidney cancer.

The CDR3 bases are TGTGCCAGCAGCCAACAGACATCTAACACAGATACGCAGTATTTT. Protein product: CASSQQTSNTDTQYF. The chain joins TRBV28 to TRBJ2-3, with no clear D. Trimming shortened V by 6 bases and J by 2 bases, and 15 bases separated the two germline ends. Germline assignment: CDR1 MDHEN and CDR2 SYDVKM. This CDR3 has 15 residues. Filled out from reference TRBV28 and TRBJ2-3, the complete variable domain reads DVKVTQSSRYLVKRTGEKVFLECVQDMDHENMFWYRQDPGLGLRLIYFSYDVKMKEKGDIPEGYSVSREKKERFSLILESASTNQTSMYLCASSQQTSNTDTQYFGPGTRLTVL.